This T cell receptor (beta chain) was captured by sequencing in a study of cytomegalovirus exposure and HLA in healthy donors. The CDR3 runs to 16 residues. CDR1 is MNHEY and CDR2 is SVGAGI in the germline V gene. The germline V and J ends were trimmed by 0 bases and 5 bases, with 16 bases remaining between them. This clone was observed once. The PCR was carried out with 60 Vbeta primers and 13 Jbeta primers. TCRdb keeps only in-frame clones here, not all; method: immunoSEQ multiplex PCR. Of approximately 120,000 clones in the sample, about four fifths were seen once. The J gene is TRBJ2-5, the V gene TRBV6-5, with D possibly TRBD1 on 6 matching bases. This sequence was found in a woman in her fifties or sixties in good health and CMV-seropositive. Sequenced material: PBMCs. This CDR3 reads CASSYSITSTGETQYF. DNA of the CDR3: TGTGCCAGCAGTTACTCGATCACCTCTACAGGGGAGACCCAGTACTTC.